The text below deals with one T cell receptor beta chain. No antigen is known for it. No base quality information exists; no much larger clone differs at one position. Sequences KGHSH (CDR1) and LQKENI (CDR2) are obtained from the germline V gene. The V end loses 2 bases and the J end loses 2 bases, and a stretch of 10 bases separates them. The CDR3, cysteine through phenylalanine, is 15 amino acids long. Of the read, only the CDR3 DNA is kept; its 45 bases are in frame from base 1. Participants in the prospective study were enrolled through a virtual design, were aged roughly 18 to 100 years, and lived in under 25 United States geographic areas. In the prospective study, participants were assigned to cohorts based on the clinical history participants reported in a screening survey and a study questionnaire. Recovered participants in ImmuneRACE Cohort 3 were defined by two consecutive negative NP/OP PCR tests, clearance by a healthcare professional, or resolution of symptoms. In the prospective study, mobile phlebotomists collected whole blood, serum and a nasopharyngeal or oropharyngeal swab from each participant. Participants in the prospective study had the option to provide additional blood draws and questionnaires over a 2-month period. Before DNA extraction, prospective study blood samples were shipped either frozen or at room temperature.

This sample was taken from a study of blood T cell repertoires in COVID-19 (dated by TCRdb to 2018 to 2021). In the study overall: Samples from collaborators originated in the United States, Italy and Spain and spanned both the acute and convalescent phases of COVID-19. The repertoires were released in a freely available public database intended as a resource for research on the immune response to SARS-CoV-2. The prospective study material was composed of cDNA or gDNA derived from T cells, B-cell-depleted T cells, or PBMCs. Samples were obtained from the ongoing ImmuneRACE study (first 160 participants) and from approximately 1,200 subjects provided by 6 global collaborators. Deeply sampled blood TCRbeta repertoires from subjects exposed to, actively infected with, or recovered from COVID-19 were included in the dataset. Nearly every sample came with metadata listing a de-identified subject ID, COVID-19 status, age in years and sex. Where available, HLA class I and class II types were obtained from metadata supplied by the sample provider rather than from assay-based typing.

TCRbeta CDR3 regions were amplified from genomic DNA using the immunoSEQ Assay, a bias-controlled multiplex PCR. The original pipeline was this. Nucleated cell counts per sample were estimated from amplification of reference gene primers within the assay. Sequence reads were collapsed and filtered to measure the absolute abundance of every unique TCRbeta CDR3 rearrangement. For each sample, productive Simpson clonality was calculated as the square root of Simpson's diversity index over productive rearrangements. Here the immuneACCESS table is served through TCRdb, limited to in-frame sequences with V and J called. Missing clones are a known gap in these copies; in checked studies unresolved V genes cover under half, and the rest lacks a known reason. The DNA was the basis for D and trimming; V, J and clone size are from that table. The sample records more than 400,000 clones, roughly nine tenths of which are singletons. 0.65% to 0.9% of the sample goes to the ten largest clones.

On the study overall, not on this receptor specifically: Clinical and demographic metadata were provided uncurated, with the amount varying by source and participant.

The sample was PBMCs or T cells enriched from blood (not recorded which). The sequence derives from a young woman who had recovered from COVID-19. Recombination connected TRBV18 to TRBJ2-1; TRBD2 is a possible D gene, resting on 5 matching bases. The CDR3 is CASSPERDAYNEQFF. The DNA sequence follows: TGTGCCAGCTCACCAGAGAGGGATGCCTACAATGAGCAGTTCTTC.